This section outlines one T cell receptor beta chain sequence together with its context. The sample is drawn from a study of patients and donors after allogeneic stem cell transplantation. TCRdb ran MiXCR on the RT-PCR reads and lists one entry per CDR3 protein. Of approximately 430,000 distinct CDR3 sequences in the sample, 16% were seen once. Germline V gives CDR1 KGHSH, CDR2 LQKENI. There are 17 residues in the CDR3. Trimming shortened V by 1 base and J by 0 bases, and 15 bases separated the two germline ends. The source is a human donor who was either an allogeneic HSCT recipient or a stem cell or donor lymphocyte infusion donor (not recorded which). It is not recorded whose cells these are; they may come from a transplant donor. Sequencing input: blood, either unsorted or a sorted T cell fraction (not recorded which). The chain combines TRBV18 with TRBJ1-1; tentatively, D is TRBD1 (5 bases). CDR3 coding DNA: TGTGCCAGCTCACCACGGTCGGGCCGGGGGGTGAACACTGAAGCTTTCTTT. As protein: CASSPRSGRGVNTEAFF.